The 7 T cell receptor beta chains given below trace back to one sample, sequenced in a study of regulatory T cells in long-lasting Graves disease. The time point is: persistent/refractory GD, antithyroid drugs over 5 years with positive TRAb. The TCR library used RNA extracted from PBMCs. HTBI primers from iRepertoire and Arm-PCR of CDR3 regions yielded the TCR beta libraries. TCRdb used MiXCR to reprocess the multiplex PCR reads, holding one entry per CDR3 protein. This sample carries more than 650,000 distinct CDR3 sequences, 30% of them seen once, and the ten largest clones take 35% to 55%. The source was peripheral blood mononuclear cells (PBMCs), collected when the disease was refractory, from a patient treated with antithyroid drugs. Source of these receptors: a female donor with Graves disease.

A few counts support this clonotype. The chain has TRBV5-4 and TRBJ1-2; D perhaps matches TRBD1 (5 bases). V was clipped by 0 bases and J by 4 bases, with 16 bases between them. The CDR3 is 16 residues long. Germline V lookup: CDR1 SGHNT, CDR2 YYREEE (reference sequence). The CDR3 DNA is TGTGCCAGCAGCTTGGTGGACACTACTTCTGGCTATGGCTACACCTTC. The encoded protein is CASSLVDTTSGYGYTF.

The V and J genes are TRBV11-3 and TRBJ2-5, with D maybe TRBD1 (6 bases). CDR1 SGHNT and CDR2 YENEEA come from the germline V gene. The CDR3 has 15 residues. The ends were cut back, 5 bases at V and 5 bases at J, with 18 bases in the middle. CDR3 bases: TGTGCCAGCAGCCCCGGCGGCAGGGGTGGCGAGACCCAGTACTTC. Translated, it gives CASSPGGRGGETQYF.

The chain links TRBV20-1 to TRBJ1-1, with unresolved D. V was trimmed by 0 bases and J by 1 base, leaving 18 bases between them. The CDR3 is made up of 17 amino acids. Germline CDR1 is DFQATT and CDR2 is SNEGSKA (reference sequence). The CDR3 sequence is CSARDGARVIGNTEAFF. The CDR3 region has the DNA TGCAGTGCTAGAGATGGAGCCCGGGTCATTGGGAACACTGAAGCTTTCTTT.

For this clonotype: This may be a read error: a much more frequent sequence differs by one nucleotide. V and J are TRBV12-3 or TRBV12-4 and TRBJ2-5, with TRBD2 identical over 10 bases. This CDR3 has 17 amino acids. Here the CDR3 DNA reads TGTGCCAGCAGTTTAGAAATAGGAGCGGGAGGGCAAGAGACCCAGCACTTC. It codes for CASSLEIGAGGQETQHF.

This chain connects TRBV7-9 to TRBJ1-2, with D unclear. The germline gives CDR1 SEHNR, CDR2 FQNEAQ (reference sequence). V lost 4 bases and J lost 4, with 13 bases in between. The CDR3 spans 14 residues. The CDR3 region has the DNA TGTGCCAGCAGCTGGGCATTACAGACCTATGGCTACACCTTC. As protein: CASSWALQTYGYTF.

This clonotype was seen only once. The chain employs TRBV20-1 and TRBJ2-5; tentatively, D is TRBD2 (6 bases). The CDR3 contains 15 residues. Germline-derived CDR1 and CDR2 are DFQATT and SNEGSKA (reference sequence). Trimming left V 0 bases short and J 0 bases short, with 11 bases between. CDR3 sequence reads: CSARDWGEDQETQYF. DNA of the CDR3: TGCAGTGCTAGAGACTGGGGGGAGGACCAAGAGACCCAGTACTTC.

This sequence joins TRBV2 and TRBJ2-7, with no clear D. V lost 5 bases to trimming and J lost 3 bases, with 11 bases between them. Germline CDR1 SNHLY, CDR2 FYNNEI. The CDR3 spans 13 residues. The CDR3 DNA sequence: TGTGCCAGCAGTTCCTCGGAGAACTACGAGCAGTACTTC. This sequence encodes CASSSSENYEQYF.